This paragraph reports one TCR beta chain. Its matching antigen is unknown. These data come from a study of molecular identifiers for immune sequencing clone quantification. TCRdb re-called the PCR reads through MiXCR, storing one row per CDR3 protein. The repertoire has hundreds of thousands of distinct CDR3 sequences, about 25% of them found once; the top ten carry 0.7% to 0.95%. The CDR3 contains 14 residues. Trimming pared 6 bases from V and 6 bases from J, leaving 15 bases between. The germline V gene encodes CDR1 LNHDA and CDR2 SQIVND (reference sequence). Sorted naive CD8 T cells were those defined as CD8+CD4-CCR7+CD45RA+. Study observations and caveats: Highly expanded clone sizes could end up underestimated if a barcode were shared by identical TCR molecules. Naive cells had under 1% of molecules in clones above 20 RNA copies, effectors over 99%.

Sequencing input: naive CD8+ T cells from blood, with Jurkat cell RNA spiked in. Subset reported: FACS-sorted CD8+CD4-CCR7+CD45RA+ naive T cells. The TCR originated in a human donor in good health. Some libraries in this study had Jurkat cell RNA spiked in. The chain employs TRBV19 and TRBJ1-5; perhaps TRBD1 as D (6 bases). The CDR3 DNA follows: TGTGCCAGTAGAGCGCAGGGGCTGGGTCAGCCCCAGCATTTT. Amino acid sequence: CASRAQGLGQPQHF.